This T cell receptor beta chain was captured by sequencing in a study of T cells after yellow fever vaccination. From germline, CDR1 is SNHLY and CDR2 FYNNEI. Trimming pared 2 bases from V and 6 bases from J, leaving 7 bases between. The CDR3 covers 12 residues. MiXCR, run by TCRdb on the 5' RACE reads, gives a single entry per CDR3 protein. The profile covers about 150,000 distinct CDR3 sequences, with more than 6.5% appearing a single time and approximately 0.64% taken by the ten largest. This clonotype was seen ten or more times. Sequences were derived from CD4+ T cells sorted from PBMCs, sampled 10 days after the yellow fever booster vaccination. This clonotype originated in a man aged 25-45 years who received the YFV17D yellow fever vaccine. V and J are TRBV2 and TRBJ1-1; D is unresolved. The CDR3 region has the DNA TGTGCCAGCAGTGAAAGTGGGCCTGAAGCTTTCTTT. Translating it yields CASSESGPEAFF.